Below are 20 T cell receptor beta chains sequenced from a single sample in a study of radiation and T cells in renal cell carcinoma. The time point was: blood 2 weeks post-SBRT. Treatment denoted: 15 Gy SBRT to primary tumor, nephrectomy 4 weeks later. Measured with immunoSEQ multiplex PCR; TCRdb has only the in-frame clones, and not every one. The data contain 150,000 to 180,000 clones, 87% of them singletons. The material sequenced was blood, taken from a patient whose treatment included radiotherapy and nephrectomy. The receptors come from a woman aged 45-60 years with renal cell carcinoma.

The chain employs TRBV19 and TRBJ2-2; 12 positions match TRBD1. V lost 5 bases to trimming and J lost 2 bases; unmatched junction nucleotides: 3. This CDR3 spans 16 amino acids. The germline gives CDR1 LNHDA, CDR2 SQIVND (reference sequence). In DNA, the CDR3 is TGTGCCAGTAGTTGGGGGACAGGGGGCAACACCGGGGAGCTGTTTTTT. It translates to CASSWGTGGNTGELFF.

For the CDR3, the DNA is TGTGCCAGCAGCGTCGAGGGAAGTCGGGACACTGAAGCTTTCTTT. The encoded protein is CASSVEGSRDTEAFF. This chain joins TRBV11-1 and TRBJ1-1; D gene unclear. Between the trimmed V and J ends, which lost 5 bases and 3 bases, there was a span of 16 bases. The CDR3 has 15 amino acids. Germline assignment: CDR1 SGHAT and CDR2 FQDESV (reference sequence).

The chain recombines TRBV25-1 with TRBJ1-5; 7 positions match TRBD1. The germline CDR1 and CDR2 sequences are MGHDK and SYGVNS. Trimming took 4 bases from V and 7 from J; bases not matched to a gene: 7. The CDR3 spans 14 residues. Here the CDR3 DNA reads TGTGCCAGCAGTGGGGACAGTCTTTGGCAGCCCCAGCATTTT. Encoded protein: CASSGDSLWQPQHF. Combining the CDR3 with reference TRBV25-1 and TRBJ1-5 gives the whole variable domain EADIYQTPRYLVIGTGKKITLECSQTMGHDKMYWYQQDPGMELHLIHYSYGVNSTEKGDLSSESTVSRIRTEHFPLTLESARPSHTSQYLCASSGDSLWQPQHFGDGTRLSIL.

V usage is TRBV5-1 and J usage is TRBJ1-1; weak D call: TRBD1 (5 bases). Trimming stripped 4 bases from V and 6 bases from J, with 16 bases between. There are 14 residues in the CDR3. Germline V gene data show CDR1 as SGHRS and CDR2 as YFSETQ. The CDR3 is CASSETGGRPEAFF. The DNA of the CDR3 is TGCGCCAGCAGCGAAACGGGGGGACGCCCTGAAGCTTTCTTT.

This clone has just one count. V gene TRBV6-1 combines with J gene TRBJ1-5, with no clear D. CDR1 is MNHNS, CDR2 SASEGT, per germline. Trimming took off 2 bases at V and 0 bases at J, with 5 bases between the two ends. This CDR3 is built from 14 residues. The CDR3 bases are TGTGCCAGCAGTGAATTGTATAGCAATCAGCCCCAGCATTTT. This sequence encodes CASSELYSNQPQHF.

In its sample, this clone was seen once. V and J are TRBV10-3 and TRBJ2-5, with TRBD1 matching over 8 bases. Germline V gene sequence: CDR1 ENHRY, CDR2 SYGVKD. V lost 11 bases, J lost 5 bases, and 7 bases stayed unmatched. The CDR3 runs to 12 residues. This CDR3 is CAVGQAPETQYF. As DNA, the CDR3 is TGTGCCGTGGGACAGGCCCCGGAGACCCAGTACTTC.

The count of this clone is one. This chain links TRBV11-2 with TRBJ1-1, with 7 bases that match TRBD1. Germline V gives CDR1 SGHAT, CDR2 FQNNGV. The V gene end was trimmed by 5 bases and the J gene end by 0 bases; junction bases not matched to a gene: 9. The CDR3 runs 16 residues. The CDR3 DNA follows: TGTGCCAGCAGCGACCCGGGACAGCTAATGAACACTGAAGCTTTCTTT. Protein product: CASSDPGQLMNTEAFF. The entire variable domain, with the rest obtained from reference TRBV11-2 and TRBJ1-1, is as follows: EAGVAQSPRYKIIEKRQSVAFWCNPISGHATLYWYQQILGQGPKLLIQFQNNGVVDDSQLPKDRFSAERLKGVDSTLKIQPAKLEDSAVYLCASSDPGQLMNTEAFFGQGTRLTVV.

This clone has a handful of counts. In nucleotides, the CDR3 is TGTGCCAGCAGCTTGAAGGGGATTCCTAGAAGCGGGGAGCTGTTTTTT. Translation gives CASSLKGIPRSGELFF. This chain connects TRBV5-6 to TRBJ2-2, with a tentative D call TRBD1 (5 bases). This CDR3 region has 16 residues. With 1 base removed from V and 7 bases from J, the gap between germline ends came to 17 bases. Germline V CDR1 and CDR2: SGHDT, YYEEEE.

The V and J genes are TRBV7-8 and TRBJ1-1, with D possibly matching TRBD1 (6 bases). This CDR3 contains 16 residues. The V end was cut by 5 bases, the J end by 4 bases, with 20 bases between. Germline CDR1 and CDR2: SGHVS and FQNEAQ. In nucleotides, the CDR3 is TGTGCCAGCAGCACTTCCTCAGGGGCGGGGGGCACTGAAGCTTTCTTT. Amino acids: CASSTSSGAGGTEAFF.

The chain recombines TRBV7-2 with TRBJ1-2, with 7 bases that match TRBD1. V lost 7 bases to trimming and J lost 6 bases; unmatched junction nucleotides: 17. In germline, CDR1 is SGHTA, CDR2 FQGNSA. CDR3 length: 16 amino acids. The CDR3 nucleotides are TGTGCCAGCATCTTTAACCGGGACAGTGCCGTTAATGGCTACACCTTC. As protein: CASIFNRDSAVNGYTF.

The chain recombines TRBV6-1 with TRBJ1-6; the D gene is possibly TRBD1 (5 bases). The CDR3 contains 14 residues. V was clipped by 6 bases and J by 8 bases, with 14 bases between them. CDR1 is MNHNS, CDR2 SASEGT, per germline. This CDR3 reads CASRRGGVDSPLHF. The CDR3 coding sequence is TGTGCCAGCAGACGGGGGGGTGTCGATTCACCCCTCCACTTT.

The chain's CDR3 is CASSLRYSPSSDIYEQYF. DNA of the CDR3: TGTGCCAGCAGCTTAAGGTACAGTCCCTCGAGTGATATCTACGAGCAGTACTTC. The V call is TRBV7-8, the J call TRBJ2-7; no reliable D call. Germline V lookup: CDR1 SGHVS, CDR2 FQNEAQ. The CDR3 length is 18 residues. V lost 2 bases and J lost 3, with 23 bases in between.

In nucleotides, the CDR3 is TGCGCCAGCAGCCCCCAGACGGGTGATACGCAGTATTTT. Its translation is CASSPQTGDTQYF. The J gene is TRBJ2-3, the V gene TRBV4-1; D remains ambiguous. Germline CDR1 MGHRA, CDR2 YSYEKL. The V and J ends lost 4 bases and 6 bases respectively, with 11 bases between them. The CDR3 contains 13 residues.

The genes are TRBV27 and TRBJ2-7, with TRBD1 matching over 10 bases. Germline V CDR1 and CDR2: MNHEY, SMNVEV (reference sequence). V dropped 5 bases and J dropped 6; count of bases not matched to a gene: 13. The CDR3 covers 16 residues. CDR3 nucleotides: TGTGCCAGCAGTCCCTACGGACAGGGGGTGGGTTTCGAGCAGTACTTC. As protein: CASSPYGQGVGFEQYF.

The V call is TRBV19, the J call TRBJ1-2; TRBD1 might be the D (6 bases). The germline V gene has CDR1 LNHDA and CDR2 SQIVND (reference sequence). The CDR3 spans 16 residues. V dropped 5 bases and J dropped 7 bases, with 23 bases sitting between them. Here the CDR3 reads CASSGNLQGRLPGYTF. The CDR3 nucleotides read TGTGCCAGTAGTGGGAATCTACAGGGTCGGCTTCCTGGCTACACCTTC.

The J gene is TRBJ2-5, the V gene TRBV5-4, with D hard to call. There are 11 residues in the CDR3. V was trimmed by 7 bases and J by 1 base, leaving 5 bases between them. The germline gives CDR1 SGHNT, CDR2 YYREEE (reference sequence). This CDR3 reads CASGGQETQYF. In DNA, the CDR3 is TGTGCCAGCGGTGGCCAAGAGACCCAGTACTTC. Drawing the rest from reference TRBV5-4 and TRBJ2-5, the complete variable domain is ETGVTQSPTHLIKTRGQQVTLRCSSQSGHNTVSWYQQALGQGPQFIFQYYREEENGRGNFPPRFSGLQFPNYSSELNVNALELDDSALYLCASGGQETQYFGPGTRLLVL.

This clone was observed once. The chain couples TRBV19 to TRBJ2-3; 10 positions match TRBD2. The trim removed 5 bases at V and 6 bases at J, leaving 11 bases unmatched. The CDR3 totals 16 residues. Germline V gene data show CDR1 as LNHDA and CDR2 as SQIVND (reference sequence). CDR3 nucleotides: TGTGCCAGTAGTGTTCTAGCGGGGGCCCTTGGGGATACGCAGTATTTT. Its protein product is CASSVLAGALGDTQYF. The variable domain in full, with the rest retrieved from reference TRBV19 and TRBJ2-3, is DGGITQSPKYLFRKEGQNVTLSCEQNLNHDAMYWYRQDPGQGLRLIYYSQIVNDFQKGDIAEGYSVSREKKESFPLTVTSAQKNPTAFYLCASSVLAGALGDTQYFGPGTRLTVL.

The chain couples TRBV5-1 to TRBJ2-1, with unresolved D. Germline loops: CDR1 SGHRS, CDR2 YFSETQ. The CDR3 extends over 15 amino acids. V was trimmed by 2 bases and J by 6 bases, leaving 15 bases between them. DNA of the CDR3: TGCGCCAGCAGCTTTGGTGCGGTCCCCTTCAATGAGCAGTTCTTC. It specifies CASSFGAVPFNEQFF.

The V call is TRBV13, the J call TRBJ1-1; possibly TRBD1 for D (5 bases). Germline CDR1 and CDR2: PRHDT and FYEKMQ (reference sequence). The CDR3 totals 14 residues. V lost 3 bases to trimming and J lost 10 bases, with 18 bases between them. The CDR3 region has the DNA TGTGCCAGCAGCTTTTCTCGACAGCCGCGGGGAGCTTTCTTT. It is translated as CASSFSRQPRGAFF.

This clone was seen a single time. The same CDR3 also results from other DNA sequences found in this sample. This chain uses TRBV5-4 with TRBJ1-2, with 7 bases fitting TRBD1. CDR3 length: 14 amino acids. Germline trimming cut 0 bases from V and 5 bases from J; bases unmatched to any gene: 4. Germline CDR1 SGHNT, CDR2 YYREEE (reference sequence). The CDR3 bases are TGTGCCAGCAGCTTGGAGGGGGCACGTTATGGCTACACCTTC. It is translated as CASSLEGARYGYTF.